Sequencing of this T cell receptor (beta chain) was carried out in a study of blood T cell repertoires in COVID-19. The overall study: T cells, B-cell-depleted T cells, or PBMCs supplied cDNA or gDNA.

Per germline, CDR1 SGHRS and CDR2 YFSETQ. The trim removed 4 bases at V and 4 bases at J, leaving 5 bases unmatched. The length of the CDR3 is 15 residues. This clone was found a few times. Assay: immunoSEQ multiplex PCR; the TCRdb copy retains only in-frame clones and omits some. The repertoire holds 35,000 to 40,000 clones, with around nine tenths as singletons. This receptor was identified in a man aged 60 to 75 with COVID-19, enrolled during active disease. Material: peripheral blood. The chain uses TRBV5-1 and TRBJ2-1; 10 bases are a match to TRBD1. CDR3 DNA: TGCGCCAGCAGCCCGACGGGACAGGGGTACAATGAGCAGTTCTTC. As protein: CASSPTGQGYNEQFF.